The sequence of this T cell receptor beta chain was determined in a study of cytotoxic CD8 clonotypes in ibrutinib-treated CLL. As for the study in general: Samples showed on average roughly 260,000 productive templates and 94,082 productive rearrangements. Overall study results and limits: Having risen at ibrutinib response, clonality had fallen back toward baseline by progression.

Germline V lookup: CDR1 LNHDA, CDR2 SQIVND (reference sequence). Deletions cut 7 bases from V and 5 bases from J, with 17 bases between. The CDR3 runs to 15 residues. Method: immunoSEQ multiplex PCR; TCRdb's copy keeps in-frame clones and lacks some. This table holds 70,000 to 80,000 clones, over 80% found once. Note on this clone: Its target is not known.

The chain has TRBV19 and TRBJ2-2; D is possibly TRBD1 (6 bases). The sequence came from a human donor with chronic lymphocytic leukemia. Sequencing was performed on PBMCs, taken after 24 months of ibrutinib treatment. The CDR3 coding sequence is TGTGCCAGTACCTTGACCGGGACAAGGACCGGGGAGCTGTTTTTT. Protein: CASTLTGTRTGELFF.